Each of the 29 T cell receptor beta chains below was sequenced from the same sample in a study of regulatory and conventional T cells in RAG deficiency. The protocol was immunoSEQ multiplex PCR, while the TCRdb copy is restricted to in-frame clones and leaves out a portion. Of approximately 7,500 clones in the sample, 90% to 95% are singletons; the top ten hold about 1.3%. Regulatory T cells were sorted from blood as CD4+ CD25-high CD127-low cells. These data also featured in a second study, about regulatory T cells. That publication notes: Amplification used 52 TRBV primers and 13 TRBJ primers.

The sample was CD127- CD25+ CD4+ Tregs sorted from blood. The origin of the receptors is a human donor in good health.

This chain connects TRBV10-3 to TRBJ2-2, with D perhaps matching TRBD2 (7 bases). The CDR3 spans 15 residues. The ends were cut back, 9 bases at V and 0 bases at J, with 14 bases in the middle. CDR1 is ENHRY, CDR2 SYGVKD, per germline. The CDR3, as DNA: TGTGCCATGTCTGCGGGGGCCGCGAACACCGGGGAGCTGTTTTTT. As protein: CAMSAGAANTGELFF.

The chain recombines TRBV2 with TRBJ1-4; D remains unclear. The V and J ends lost 6 bases and 8 bases respectively, with 7 bases between them. Germline CDR1 and CDR2: SNHLY and FYNNEI. CDR3 length: 11 residues. The CDR3 nucleotides read TGTGCCAGCAGGAGGGAAGAAAAACTGTTTTTT. It yields the protein CASRREEKLFF.

This chain connects TRBV27 to TRBJ1-1, with TRBD1 identical over 8 bases. The CDR3 extends over 15 amino acids. J gave up 5 bases and V 3 bases, and 8 bases lay outside the gene matches. Germline V gives CDR1 MNHEY, CDR2 SMNVEV (reference sequence). Here the CDR3 reads CASSFLGQGATEAFF. The CDR3 DNA follows: TGTGCCAGCAGTTTCCTAGGACAGGGAGCTACTGAAGCTTTCTTT.

V gene TRBV19 combines with J gene TRBJ1-1; D is ambiguous. The CDR3 has 15 residues. Germline-derived CDR1 and CDR2 are LNHDA and SQIVND (reference sequence). Trimming pared 6 bases from V and 11 bases from J, leaving 25 bases between. The DNA of the CDR3 is TGTGCCAGTAGCACCTTGTCCCCCGTGGCCCTGCGGGCTTTCTTT. It is translated as CASSTLSPVALRAFF.

This clone was observed a handful of times. The genes are TRBV5-5 and TRBJ1-3; 8 bases fit TRBD1. Germline CDR1 reads SGHKS; CDR2 reads YYEKEE (reference sequence). V lost 4 bases and J lost 9; bases outside the gene matches: 9. This CDR3 comprises 14 residues. CDR3: CASSLDRATSTIYF. CDR3 bases: TGTGCCAGCAGCCTGGACAGGGCCACTAGCACCATATATTTT.

This clone was detected only once. V gene TRBV6-5 combines with J gene TRBJ1-2; weak D call: TRBD1 (6 bases). This CDR3 is 15 amino acids long. In germline, CDR1 is MNHEY, CDR2 SVGAGI. V was shortened by 2 bases and J by 5 bases, with 15 bases between the two germline ends. CDR3 in amino acids: CASSYTQGVGYGYTF. The CDR3 DNA reads TGTGCCAGCAGTTACACACAGGGTGTTGGTTATGGCTACACCTTC.

The chain employs TRBV30 and TRBJ1-5, with 7 bases matching TRBD1. J lost 4 bases, V lost 6 bases, and 6 bases had no gene match. CDR1 is GTSNPN, CDR2 SVGIG, per germline (reference sequence). The CDR3 sequence is 13 residues long. Written as DNA, the CDR3 is TGTGCCTGCAGCACAGGGGTTAATCAGCCCCAGCATTTT. Residues: CACSTGVNQPQHF.

The V and J genes are TRBV2 and TRBJ2-5; 9 bases are shared with TRBD2. Trimming cost V 2 bases and J 5 bases; bases outside gene matches: 6. The CDR3 covers 15 residues. Looked up from germline, CDR1 is SNHLY and CDR2 is FYNNEI. The CDR3 here is CASSESRGGLETQYF. CDR3 DNA sequence: TGTGCCAGCAGTGAATCGCGGGGGGGCCTTGAGACCCAGTACTTC.

This chain links TRBV5-5 with TRBJ2-3; D gene unclear. There are 15 residues in the CDR3. Trimming took off 1 base at V and 0 bases at J, with 9 bases between the two ends. CDR1 and CDR2 (germline): SGHKS, YYEKEE (reference sequence). CDR3 residues: CASSLRSSSTDTQYF. The CDR3 DNA sequence: TGTGCCAGCAGCTTGCGGTCCTCTAGCACAGATACGCAGTATTTT.

The J gene is TRBJ1-2, the V gene TRBV7-2; D gene uncertain. This CDR3 has 15 amino acids. Germline CDR1 is SGHTA and CDR2 is FQGNSA. Between the trimmed V and J ends, which lost 0 bases and 0 bases, there was a span of 8 bases. DNA of the CDR3: TGTGCCAGCAGCTTAGCGGCCGGGTCTAACTATGGCTACACCTTC. This codes for CASSLAAGSNYGYTF.

A single count supports this clone. The rearrangement uses TRBV11-2 and TRBJ2-7; D is perhaps TRBD1 (5 bases). Per germline, CDR1 SGHAT and CDR2 FQNNGV. Trimming removed 5 bases from V and 5 bases from J, with 10 bases in between. The CDR3 totals 12 residues. Here the CDR3 reads CASSPPGNEQYF. CDR3 bases: TGTGCCAGCAGCCCCCCAGGGAACGAGCAGTACTTC.

The CDR3 coding sequence is TGTGCCAGCAGTATGAACAGGGATCGTGGTTATGGCTACACCTTC. It specifies CASSMNRDRGYGYTF. The chain recombines TRBV6-6 with TRBJ1-2, with D perhaps TRBD1 (6 bases). The V gene's germline CDR1 is MNHNY and CDR2 SVGAGI (reference sequence). The CDR3 covers 15 residues. V dropped 5 bases and J dropped 5 bases, with 18 bases sitting between them.

The chain is built from TRBV5-4 and TRBJ2-3; 13 bases line up with TRBD2. The J segment lost 4 bases and the V segment lost 2 bases, leaving 1 base of the junction unmatched. There are 15 residues in the CDR3. Germline V gene sequence: CDR1 SGHNT, CDR2 YYREEE (reference sequence). CDR3 coding DNA: TGTGCCAGCAGCTTACTAGCGGGGGGGCCAGATACGCAGTATTTT. Its protein product is CASSLLAGGPDTQYF.

V gene TRBV7-2 combines with J gene TRBJ1-2; D perhaps matches TRBD1 (6 bases). The germline V gene has CDR1 SGHTA and CDR2 FQGNSA. The V end lost 1 base, the J end lost 4 bases, and 13 bases lay between the germline ends. This CDR3 has 15 amino acids. The DNA for the CDR3 is TGTGCCAGCAGCTTAGGGGTGGGACACGGCTATGGCTACACCTTC. As protein: CASSLGVGHGYGYTF.

This chain joins TRBV6-1 and TRBJ2-7; the match to TRBD1 covers 7 bases. After removal of 8 bases from V and 1 base from J, the junction contained 8 bases not matched to a gene. The CDR3 has 14 amino acids. CDR1 is MNHNS, CDR2 SASEGT, per germline. CDR3 in DNA: TGTGCCAGCGGGCCTTGGGGACAGTCCTACGAGCAGTACTTC. Translated: CASGPWGQSYEQYF.

Only a few counts were recorded for this clone. This chain's CDR3 is CASSHGQGFYEQYF. The CDR3 DNA is TGCGCCAGCAGCCATGGACAGGGTTTCTACGAGCAGTACTTC. The rearrangement joins TRBV5-1 to TRBJ2-7; 8 bases line up with TRBD1. Germline CDR1 SGHRS, CDR2 YFSETQ. The length of the CDR3 is 14 residues. V was clipped by 4 bases and J by 3 bases; unmatched bases: 6.

The V and J genes are TRBV4-1 and TRBJ2-6, with D maybe TRBD1 (7 bases). V lost 0 bases, J lost 0 bases, and 15 bases lay in between. CDR1 is MGHRA and CDR2 is YSYEKL in the germline V gene. The CDR3 extends over 19 amino acids. The CDR3 region has the DNA TGCGCCAGCAGCCAAGATCGGGGGACAGCCGCCTCTGGGGCCAACGTCCTGACTTTC. Translated, it gives CASSQDRGTAASGANVLTF.

CDR3 region: CASSDGGKDTEAFF. In DNA, the CDR3 is TGTGCCAGCAGTGATGGAGGGAAGGACACTGAAGCTTTCTTT. V and J are TRBV25-1 and TRBJ1-1, with D uncertain. Trimming cost V 3 bases and J 3 bases, with 11 bases left between them. The CDR3 runs to 14 residues. From germline, CDR1 is MGHDK and CDR2 SYGVNS.

The chain joins TRBV7-7 to TRBJ2-2, with D possibly matching TRBD1 (6 bases). Trimming took off 5 bases at V and 5 bases at J, with 12 bases between the two ends. This CDR3 has 14 amino acids. CDR1 SSHAT and CDR2 FNYEAQ come from the germline V gene (reference sequence). The CDR3 coding sequence is TGTGCCAGCAGCGTCACCCAGGGGACCGGGGAGCTGTTTTTT. Encoded protein: CASSVTQGTGELFF.

The chain uses TRBV28 and TRBJ2-1; D remains ambiguous. The ends were cut back, 3 bases at V and 8 bases at J, with 11 bases in the middle. CDR3 size: 13 residues. Germline CDR1 MDHEN, CDR2 SYDVKM. The CDR3 reads CASSLDWSDEQFF. The CDR3 DNA sequence: TGTGCCAGCAGTTTGGATTGGAGTGATGAGCAGTTCTTC.

V and J are TRBV2 and TRBJ2-5, with D possibly being TRBD2 (5 bases). Germline CDR1 SNHLY, CDR2 FYNNEI. Between the trimmed V and J ends, which lost 8 bases and 1 base, there was a span of 8 bases. The CDR3 is made up of 12 amino acids. CDR3 sequence (DNA): TGTGCCAGCTCGAGCGGCCAAGAGACCCAGTACTTC. It translates to CASSSGQETQYF.

The rearrangement links TRBV5-4 to TRBJ2-7, with D perhaps matching TRBD1 (6 bases). V lost 7 bases and J 5 bases, leaving 16 bases between the germline ends. The V gene's germline CDR1 is SGHNT and CDR2 YYREEE (reference sequence). The CDR3 has 13 residues. The CDR3 sequence is CASRIQGVHEQYF. The CDR3 nucleotides are TGTGCCAGCCGAATACAGGGAGTCCACGAGCAGTACTTC.

CDR3 sequence (DNA): TGTGCCAGCAGCGTGGGGGCTAGCGGGGAGATCGAGACCCAGTACTTC. Its translation: CASSVGASGEIETQYF. The chain recombines TRBV9 with TRBJ2-5, with 9 bases matching TRBD2. With 2 bases clipped from V and 5 bases from J, the junction kept 10 bases outside the gene matches. Germline lookup yields CDR1 SGDLS and CDR2 YYNGEE. This CDR3 region has 16 residues.

This clone was seen a handful of times. The chain carries TRBV2 and TRBJ2-3; D is perhaps TRBD2 (5 bases). Trimming pared 3 bases from V and 1 base from J, leaving 5 bases between. Per germline, CDR1 SNHLY and CDR2 FYNNEI. The CDR3 has 13 residues. The chain's CDR3 is CASSERGTDTQYF. DNA of the CDR3: TGTGCCAGCAGTGAGCGGGGCACAGATACGCAGTATTTT. Full variable domain (missing parts from reference TRBV2 and TRBJ2-3): EPEVTQTPSHQVTQMGQEVILRCVPISNHLYFYWYRQILGQKVEFLVSFYNNEISEKSEIFDDQFSVERPDGSNFTLKIRSTKLEDSAMYFCASSERGTDTQYFGPGTRLTVL.

The chain links TRBV9 to TRBJ2-5; D is possibly TRBD1 (6 bases). The V end was cut by 1 base, the J end by 2 bases, with 15 bases between. Per germline, CDR1 SGDLS and CDR2 YYNGEE. This CDR3 is 16 amino acids long. Here the CDR3 reads CASSVSVTGWQETQYF. As DNA, the CDR3 is TGTGCCAGCAGCGTAAGCGTTACAGGGTGGCAAGAGACCCAGTACTTC. Full variable domain (missing parts from reference TRBV9 and TRBJ2-5): DSGVTQTPKHLITATGQRVTLRCSPRSGDLSVYWYQQSLDQGLQFLIQYYNGEERAKGNILERFSAQQFPDLHSELNLSSLELGDSALYFCASSVSVTGWQETQYFGPGTRLLVL.

The chain recombines TRBV6-1 with TRBJ2-7; 11 bases align to TRBD1. Losses at the gene ends were 6 bases for V and 3 bases for J; bases not matched to a gene: 7. The CDR3 consists of 15 residues. From germline, CDR1 is MNHNS and CDR2 SASEGT. The CDR3 region is CASRVSGTGGYEQYF. The CDR3 bases are TGTGCCAGCAGAGTATCCGGGACAGGGGGCTACGAGCAGTACTTC.

The chain uses TRBV6-6 and TRBJ2-2, with TRBD1 identical over 10 bases. The V gene end was trimmed by 7 bases and the J gene end by 3 bases; junction bases not matched to a gene: 5. Germline CDR1 and CDR2: MNHNY and SVGAGI (reference sequence). CDR3 length: 15 amino acids. CDR3: CASTRQGADTGELFF. The CDR3 bases are TGTGCCAGCACCAGACAGGGGGCCGACACCGGGGAGCTGTTTTTT.

The chain has TRBV5-1 and TRBJ1-2, with D maybe TRBD1 (5 bases). Trimming pared 4 bases from V and 2 bases from J, leaving 18 bases between. This CDR3 spans 16 amino acids. The germline CDR1 and CDR2 sequences are SGHRS and YFSETQ. The CDR3 sequence is CASSRRTNRENYGYTF. The CDR3 DNA reads TGCGCCAGCAGCCGGCGGACAAACCGAGAGAACTATGGCTACACCTTC.

V and J are TRBV6-1 and TRBJ1-2, with TRBD1 matching over 8 bases. V was pared by 2 bases and J by 6 bases, with 8 bases of the junction left unmatched. CDR3 length: 15 amino acids. CDR1 MNHNS and CDR2 SASEGT come from the germline V gene. CDR3 sequence: CASSEWHRGLHGYTF. The CDR3, as DNA: TGTGCCAGCAGTGAATGGCACAGGGGGTTACATGGCTACACCTTC.